This T cell receptor (beta chain) was sequenced for a study of shared clonotypes between healthy human individuals. As for the study in general: There were three CD4 naive, three CD4 memory, two CD8 naive and one CD8 memory plates per donor. General study points: Non-shared clonotypes were found to have lower generation probabilities than the clonotypes that were shared by all four of the sorted-subset donors.

The method was immunoSEQ multiplex PCR; TCRdb's version includes in-frame clones alone and lacks a portion of them. The data show under 1,900,000 clones, approximately 98.5% seen once. Nashville, Tennessee was home to all donors, each a Caucasian adult. Per germline, CDR1 LNHDA and CDR2 SQIVND (reference sequence). CDR3 length: 16 amino acids. The ends lost 8 bases at V and 6 bases at J; junction bases unmatched: 16. On this clone itself: The antigen remains unidentified.

V gene TRBV19 combines with J gene TRBJ2-1; 7 positions match TRBD2. Specimen: naive CD4+ T cells sorted from blood. Subset defined: CD45RA+ positively selected. This clonotype was sampled from a man aged 30-40 years in good health. The CDR3 DNA follows: TGTGCCAGTTCCGATGGGAGGGTTGCCATGATCAATGAGCAGTTCTTC. It codes for CASSDGRVAMINEQFF.